This TCR beta chain is drawn from a study of T cell responses to AZD1222 COVID-19 vaccine. Some second doses came at about 4 weeks and others at about 12 weeks; these were pooled. Concerning this clone: Its antigen is not known.

Trimming removed 1 base from V and 7 bases from J, with 10 bases in between. This CDR3 is 14 amino acids long. The germline gives CDR1 SGHNT, CDR2 YENEEA. Sequencing was performed with immunoSEQ multiplex PCR; in TCRdb, only in-frame clones are kept and a portion is missing. The repertoire includes 80,000 or so clones, 70% to 90% of them detected once, and roughly a tenth sits in the top ten. Study outcomes and limitations: Donors were largely white British and mainly female; clonal diversity was possibly underestimated. Per reports, nearly half of all spike-specific TCRs target regions that are unmutated in variants.

The input for sequencing was peripheral blood, taken 28 days after the second AZD1222 dose. V and J are TRBV11-3 and TRBJ2-2, with TRBD2 as a possible D gene (6 bases). This TCR came from an adult who received the AZD1222 COVID-19 vaccine. The CDR3 bases are TGTGCCAGCAGCTTAGGCCCGGAGGGCGGGGAGCTGTTTTTT. Translated, it gives CASSLGPEGGELFF.